This TCR beta chain appears in the sequencing data of a study of blood T cell repertoires in COVID-19. The method was immunoSEQ multiplex PCR; TCRdb's version includes in-frame clones alone and lacks a portion of them. This table holds approximately 220,000 clones, 80% to 90% found once. Germline CDR1 reads LGHNA; CDR2 reads YNFKEQ. CDR3 length: 14 amino acids. V gave up 4 bases and J gave up 3 bases; unmatched junction bases: 5. The sequence was collected from a woman aged 70-85 years with acute or convalescent COVID-19. The sequenced sample was peripheral blood. The chain links TRBV4-2 to TRBJ2-7; 8 bases are a match to TRBD1. DNA for the CDR3: TGTGCCAGCAGCCGAGGGGGACAGGACTACGAGCAGTACTTC. Translating gives CASSRGGQDYEQYF.